This entry is about one T cell receptor beta chain. Its antigen remains unknown. This specimen belongs to a study of blood T cells in healthy people across ages. General study results and limits: Measured against age, TCR beta diversity per million T cells decreased in a roughly linear manner. When one million T cells were used, diversity estimates were thought to be underestimates. The study found TCR beta diversity correlated strongly with naive T cell percentage. Changes seen in expanded clonotypes were possibly confounded by donor CMV status left unknown.

Next came a second PCR, run for about 6 to 11 cycles, which used a sample-barcoded 5' primer along with a J-beta primer mix. Each CDR3 protein is one row after TCRdb ran MiXCR on the 5' RACE reads. The sample consists of fewer than 2,000,000 distinct CDR3 sequences, 35% to 50% of them appearing once. The CDR3 is 15 residues long. V was shortened by 3 bases and J by 4 bases, with 15 bases between the two germline ends. The chain uses TRBV12-3 or TRBV12-4 and TRBJ1-1; D is undetermined. This receptor was obtained from a human donor in good health. The sample taken for sequencing was blood. The CDR3 loop is CASSFPGRLGTEAFF. In nucleotides, the CDR3 is TGTGCCAGCAGTTTTCCGGGTCGCCTTGGCACTGAAGCTTTCTTT.